A selection of T cell receptor beta chains follows, all from one sample in a study of PD-L1 blockade in urothelial cancer. Data came from immunoSEQ multiplex PCR; TCRdb stores just in-frame clones and leaves some out. The sample yields tens of thousands of clones, around 90% seen once. The sample in question was PBMCs, obtained around atezolizumab (anti-PD-L1) treatment. These receptors originate from a man between 60 and 75 years old with urothelial cancer. Each CDR3 is given with its conserved first and last residue. D genes are given only for firm matches. Size tells how often a clone was seen (once, few, many) or the class of an expanded clone, and some rows leave it out.

TGTGCCAGTAGTACCCGCAGGGTAGGTACCGCTGAAGCTTTCTTT,CASSTRRVGTAEAFF,-,15,TRBJ1-1,-,TRBV19
TGCGCCAGCAGCTTGTTTCCCGTCTACGAGCAGTACTTC,CASSLFPVYEQYF,-,13,TRBJ2-7,-,TRBV5-1
TGTGCCAGCACCAAGCCGGAGAGCTCCTACAATGAGCAGTTCTTC,CASTKPESSYNEQFF,-,15,TRBJ2-1,-,TRBV5-5
TGTGCCAGCAGCTTAATTGTTGGAGGCGGGGAGCTGTTTTTT,CASSLIVGGGELFF,-,14,TRBJ2-2,-,TRBV7-9
TGCGCCAGCAGCCAAGACGCTCAGGGTCTAGAAGCTTTCTTT,CASSQDAQGLEAFF,-,14,TRBJ1-1,once,TRBV4-3
TGTGCCAGCAGCGTAGGGCCGTCGGGACAGGGTACTTACGAGCAGTACTTC,CASSVGPSGQGTYEQYF,TRBD1,17,TRBJ2-7,-,TRBV9
TGCGCCAGCAGCTTGGAACAGACCTACGAGCAGTACTTC,CASSLEQTYEQYF,-,13,TRBJ2-7,few,TRBV5-1
TGTGCCAGCAGTGAGGGCGGGACTAGCGGGAGGGGCATGACCCAGTACTTC,CASSEGGTSGRGMTQYF,TRBD2,17,TRBJ2-5,-,TRBV25-1
TGTGCCAGCAGCTTAGTAGCGGGGGTGAGCAATCAGCCCCAGCATTTT,CASSLVAGVSNQPQHF,-,16,TRBJ1-5,-,TRBV7-9
TGTGCCAGCAGTGACGGGCTGACTAAGTACTACGAGCAGTACTTC,CASSDGLTKYYEQYF,-,15,TRBJ2-7,-,TRBV2
TGTGCCAGCAGCCCTGTAGGGGGGGGCTACAGCAATCAGCCCCAGCATTTT,CASSPVGGGYSNQPQHF,-,17,TRBJ1-5,-,TRBV28
TGTGCCAGCAGCCGCCGGGGACTAGCGGCTCCCTCCTACGAGCAGTACTTC,CASSRRGLAAPSYEQYF,TRBD2,17,TRBJ2-7,-,TRBV7-2
TGCGCCAGCAGCTTGGGGACAGGGGGTCAGCCCCAGCATTTT,CASSLGTGGQPQHF,TRBD1,14,TRBJ1-5,-,TRBV5-1
TGTGCCAGCCAAAAGGACAGGGGGGCTTTCAATGAGCAGTTCTTC,CASQKDRGAFNEQFF,TRBD1,15,TRBJ2-1,-,TRBV18
TGTGCCAGCAGCTTAACCCGGAATGAGCAGTTCTTC,CASSLTRNEQFF,-,12,TRBJ2-1,-,TRBV7-3
TGTGCCAGCAGCGACAGGGGCCGAGGCTATGGCTACACCTTC,CASSDRGRGYGYTF,TRBD1,14,TRBJ1-2,-,TRBV6-5